This TCR beta chain originates from a study of T cells in Graves' hyperthyroidism and ophthalmopathy. There are many counts of this clonotype. The investigators amplified TCR beta CDR3 regions from RNA transcripts. During a first-round RT-PCR of the TCR CDR3, the HTBI primer set was used. One entry per CDR3 protein results from TCRdb running MiXCR on the multiplex PCR reads. This sample has approximately 620,000 distinct CDR3 sequences, with roughly 14% found just once. Fresh peripheral blood, 10 ml, was the source of the PBMCs. The TCR comes from a woman younger than 45 with Graves' hyperthyroidism that later progressed to Graves' ophthalmopathy. Specimen: blood.

CDR3 in amino acids: CATSVNFGLAGFSSYNEQFF. The CDR3 nucleotides are TGTGCCACCAGCGTAAACTTCGGGCTAGCGGGCTTTAGCTCCTACAATGAGCAGTTCTTC. V is TRBV15 and J is TRBJ2-1, with 8 nucleotides matching TRBD2. This CDR3 spans 20 amino acids. V was clipped by 5 bases and J by 0 bases; unmatched bases: 18. Germline CDR1 is LNHNV and CDR2 is YYDKDF (reference sequence).